This T cell receptor (beta chain) was identified during a study of cytomegalovirus exposure and HLA in healthy donors (dated by TCRdb to about 2017). About the full investigation: A later analysis indicated that the 130 or so validation repertoires were generated on the platform also employed for the roughly 650 repertoires of the first cohort. The study was designed to test whether signatures of past pathogen exposure could be identified by cataloging public T cell receptors. In addition to the first cohort of approximately 650 subjects, a separate validation cohort of approximately 130 different subjects was used. The study combined high-throughput TCR immunosequencing, statistical association of individual TCRs with disease status, and machine learning to predict cytomegalovirus infection status. The research as a whole found: In the study, 150 to 200 TCR beta chains were listed as associated with cytomegalovirus. Most TCR sequences were seen in very few donors, while some public TCRs were found in many individuals. The authors suggested that the approach could potentially be generalized to other disease states and immunological phenotypes. The classifier was reported to diagnose cytomegalovirus status with high specificity and sensitivity in both the original cohort and the validation cohort. Three of the identified cytomegalovirus-associated TCR beta chains were confirmed in vitro to be specific for cytomegalovirus antigens. The validation cohort had no HLA typing available for a later analysis, so co-occurrence within that cohort was assessed over all 130 or so repertoires. Of the cluster scores, about 94% were above 0 in a later analysis, which found that TCRs clustered in the first cohort also tended to co-occur in the 130 or so validation repertoires.

The germline V gene encodes CDR1 SGHVS and CDR2 FQNEAQ. Spanning cysteine to phenylalanine, the CDR3 consists of 15 amino acids. The only DNA kept is the CDR3, 45 bases in frame from the first base. V was cut back by 5 bases and J by 9 bases, leaving a gap of 22 bases between them. The donors belonged to the validation cohort of about 120 subjects, which was separate from the 666-subject first cohort. To note about this clone: The target of this receptor is not known. Base qualities are not provided; no much larger clone lies one nucleotide away.

Library generation was performed with the immunoSEQ multiplex PCR assay. The study's own analysis went as follows. A statistical classification framework was built for diagnosing cytomegalovirus status from the catalog of TCR beta chain sequences. As stored in TCRdb, this immuneACCESS dataset retains in-frame rearrangements with V and J assigned. A fraction of the clones does not appear; measured against another copy, unresolved V genes explain less than half of the discrepancy, and the remainder lacks a known reason. V, J and clone size derive from that table, while D and trimming were established from the DNA sequence. For this sample the table gives 100,000 to 150,000 clones, of which about 88% were detected only once. 0.95% to 1.5% of the sample rests with the top ten.

In this chain, TRBV7-8 is recombined with TRBJ1-1; D gene: possibly TRBD1, on 6 matching bases. Specimen: PBMCs. This sequence originates from a woman in her late teens or twenties in good health and CMV-seronegative. The CDR3 protein: CASSPPNGQGGKAFF. At the DNA level, the sequence is TGTGCCAGCAGCCCACCTAATGGACAAGGGGGAAAAGCTTTCTTT.